This T cell receptor beta chain was profiled in a study of cytomegalovirus exposure and HLA in healthy donors. Notes on the study in general: Among TCR beta chains, those listed as cytomegalovirus-associated numbered 164.

13 Jbeta primers and 60 Vbeta primers were used for the PCR. Sequencing was performed with immunoSEQ multiplex PCR; in TCRdb, only in-frame clones are kept and a portion is missing. Of 150,000 or so clones in the sample, 75% are singletons; the top ten hold roughly 10%. V was trimmed by 6 bases and J by 3 bases, leaving 9 bases between them. The CDR3 totals 12 residues. Germline CDR1 reads MDHEN; CDR2 reads SYDVKM. In regard to this clone: Its matching antigen is unknown.

Sequencing was carried out using PBMCs. This TCR derives from a man between 18 and 35 years old in good health and CMV-seropositive. This chain uses TRBV28 with TRBJ2-7, with a tentative D call TRBD2 (5 bases). The CDR3 region is CASSATSYEQYF. The CDR3, as DNA: TGTGCCAGCAGCGCTACTAGCTACGAGCAGTACTTC. Full variable domain (outside the CDR3, taken from reference TRBV28 and TRBJ2-7): DVKVTQSSRYLVKRTGEKVFLECVQDMDHENMFWYRQDPGLGLRLIYFSYDVKMKEKGDIPEGYSVSREKKERFSLILESASTNQTSMYLCASSATSYEQYFGPGTRLTVT.